The present T cell receptor (beta chain) was sequenced within a study of T-cell memory formation after mild COVID-19. Study summary: TCR clustering was largely donor specific. Regarding the study as a whole: Memory sampled before infection contained some responding clones, suggesting cross-reactive memory joined. Shrinking CD4+ clones were chiefly CM and EM; CD8+ ones were chiefly EMRA.

The V gene lost 7 bases and the J gene lost 4 bases, with 13 bases spanning the gap. CDR3 length equals 14 residues. Concerning this clonotype: Its antigen remains unidentified.

Employing constant-segment primers, 5'RACE generated TCR alpha and TCR beta cDNA libraries bearing sample barcodes and UMIs. TCRdb itself ran the 5' RACE reads through MiXCR, one entry per CDR3 protein. The sample carries roughly 550,000 distinct CDR3 sequences, about a fifth recorded once. The sequenced sample consisted of PBMCs or a T cell subset sorted from them (not recorded which). This TCR came from an adult woman who had mild COVID-19 (a few samples of this study predate the infection). Cell type and time point are not known. The chain recombines TRBV12-3 or TRBV12-4 with TRBJ2-2; unclear D gene. DNA for the CDR3: TGTGCCAGCAACGATCGGGTGGGCACCGGGGAGCTGTTTTTT. This sequence encodes CASNDRVGTGELFF.